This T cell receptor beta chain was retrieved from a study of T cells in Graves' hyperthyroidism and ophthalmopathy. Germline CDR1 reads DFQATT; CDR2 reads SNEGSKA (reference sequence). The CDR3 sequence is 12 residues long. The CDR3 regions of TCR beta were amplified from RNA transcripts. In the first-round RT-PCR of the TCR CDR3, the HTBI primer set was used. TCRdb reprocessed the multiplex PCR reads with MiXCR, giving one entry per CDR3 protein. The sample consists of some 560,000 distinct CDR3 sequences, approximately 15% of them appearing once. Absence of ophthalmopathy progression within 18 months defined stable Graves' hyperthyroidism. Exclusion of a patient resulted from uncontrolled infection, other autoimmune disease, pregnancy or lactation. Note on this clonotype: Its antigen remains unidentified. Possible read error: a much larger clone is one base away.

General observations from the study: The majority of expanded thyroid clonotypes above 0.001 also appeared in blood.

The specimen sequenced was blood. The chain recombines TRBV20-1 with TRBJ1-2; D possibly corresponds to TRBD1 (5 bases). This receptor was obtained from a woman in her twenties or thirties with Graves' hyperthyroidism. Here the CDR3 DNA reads TGCAGTGCTGCCAGGGAGAGCTATGGCTACAACTTC. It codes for CSAARESYGYNF.